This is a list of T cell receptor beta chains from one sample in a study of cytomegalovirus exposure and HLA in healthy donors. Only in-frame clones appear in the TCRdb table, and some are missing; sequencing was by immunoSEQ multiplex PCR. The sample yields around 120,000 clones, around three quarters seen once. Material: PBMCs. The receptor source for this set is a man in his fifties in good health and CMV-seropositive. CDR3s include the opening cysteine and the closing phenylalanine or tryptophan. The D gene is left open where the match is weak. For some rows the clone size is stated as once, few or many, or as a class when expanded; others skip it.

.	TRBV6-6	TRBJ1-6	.	CASSPQVVGLSPLHF	TGTGCCAGCAGCCCCCAGGTGGTCGGTTTATCACCCCTCCACTTT
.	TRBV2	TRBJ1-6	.	CASSEAAGDSPLHF	TGTGCCAGCAGTGAGGCGGCAGGGGATTCACCCCTCCACTTT
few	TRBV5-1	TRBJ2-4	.	CASSPDGSMDSQYF	TGCGCCAGCAGCCCCGACGGATCGATGGACAGTCAGTACTTC
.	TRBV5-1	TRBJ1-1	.	CASSEVPRIEAFF	TGCGCCAGCAGCGAAGTGCCCAGGATTGAAGCTTTCTTT
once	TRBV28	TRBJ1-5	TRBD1	CASSSPGQGDQPQHF	TGTGCCAGCAGTTCACCGGGACAGGGAGATCAGCCCCAGCATTTT
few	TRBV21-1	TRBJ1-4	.	CASSPPRQVNEKLFF	TGTGCCAGCAGCCCCCCCCGACAGGTTAATGAAAAACTGTTTTTT
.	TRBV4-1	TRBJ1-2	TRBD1	CASSQEDRGSHYTF	TGCGCCAGCAGCCAAGAGGACAGGGGGTCCCACTACACCTTC
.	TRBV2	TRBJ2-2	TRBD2	CASSGLGITGELFF	TGTGCCAGCTCGGGACTAGGGATTACCGGGGAGCTGTTTTTT
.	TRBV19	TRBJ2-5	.	CASSIGGQETQYF	TGTGCCAGTAGTATTGGCGGCCAAGAGACCCAGTACTTC
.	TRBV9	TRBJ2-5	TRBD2	CASSPRTSQETQYF	TGTGCCAGCAGCCCCAGGACTAGCCAAGAGACCCAGTACTTC
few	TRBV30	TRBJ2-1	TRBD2	CAWSGLIRLAGESNEQFF	TGTGCCTGGAGTGGACTAATACGACTAGCGGGAGAAAGCAATGAGCAGTTCTTC
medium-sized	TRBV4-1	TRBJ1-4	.	CASSQVQGLREKLFF	TGCGCCAGCAGCCAAGTCCAGGGGCTCCGCGAAAAACTGTTTTTT
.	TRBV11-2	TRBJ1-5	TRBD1	CASSRTGANQPQHF	TGTGCCAGCAGCCGGACAGGAGCCAATCAGCCCCAGCATTTT
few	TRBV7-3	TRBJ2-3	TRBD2	CASSPVSGGARDTQYF	TGTGCCAGCAGCCCAGTCAGCGGGGGGGCGAGAGATACGCAGTATTTT
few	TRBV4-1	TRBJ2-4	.	CASSQDQTAGWDIQYF	TGCGCCAGCAGCCAAGATCAAACAGCCGGTTGGGACATTCAGTACTTC
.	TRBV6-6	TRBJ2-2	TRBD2	CASSYSRETGELFF	TGTGCCAGCAGTTACTCGCGGGAGACCGGGGAGCTGTTTTTT
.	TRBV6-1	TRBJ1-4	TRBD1	CASRPGQGIVWFF	TGTGCCAGCAGACCGGGACAGGGAATTGTGTGGTTTTTT
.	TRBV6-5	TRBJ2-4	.	CASRGTPGNIQYF	TGTGCCAGCCGGGGGACGCCAGGGAACATTCAGTACTTC
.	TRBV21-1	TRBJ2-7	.	CASSKVVSPEQYF	TGTGCCAGCAGCAAAGTTGTCAGTCCGGAGCAGTACTTC
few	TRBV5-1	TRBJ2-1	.	CASSLGDFYNEQFF	TGCGCCAGCAGCCTCGGCGACTTCTACAATGAGCAGTTCTTC
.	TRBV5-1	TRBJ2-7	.	CASSNHPAGSYEQYF	TGCGCCAGCAGCAACCATCCCGCAGGTTCCTACGAGCAGTACTTC
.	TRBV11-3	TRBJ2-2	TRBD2	CASSLSAGGDTGELFF	TGTGCCAGCAGCTTATCAGCGGGAGGGGACACCGGGGAGCTGTTTTTT
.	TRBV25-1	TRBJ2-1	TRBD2	CASSEWVAGGYEQFF	TGTGCCAGCAGTGAATGGGTAGCGGGAGGTTATGAGCAGTTCTTC
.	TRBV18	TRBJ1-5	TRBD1	CASSPTQGQGNQPQHF	TGTGCCAGCTCCCCGACTCAGGGACAGGGCAATCAGCCCCAGCATTTT
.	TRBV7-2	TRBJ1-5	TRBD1	CASSSDRDQPQHF	TGTGCCAGCAGCAGTGACAGGGATCAGCCCCAGCATTTT
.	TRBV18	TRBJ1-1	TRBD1	CASSPDRGRSEAFF	TGTGCCAGCTCACCCGACAGGGGGCGGAGTGAAGCTTTCTTT
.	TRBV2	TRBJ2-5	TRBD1	CASSIPTGGKETQYF	TGTGCCAGCAGTATCCCGACAGGGGGCAAAGAGACCCAGTACTTC
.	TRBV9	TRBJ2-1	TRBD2	CASSVSGGVYNEQFF	TGTGCCAGCAGCGTAAGCGGGGGGGTCTACAATGAGCAGTTCTTC
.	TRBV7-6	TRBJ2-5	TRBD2	CASSLWGGGAGETQYF	TGTGCCAGCAGCTTATGGGGCGGGGGGGCGGGAGAGACCCAGTACTTC
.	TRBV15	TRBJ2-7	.	CATSRGSTREQYF	TGTGCCACCAGCAGAGGTTCCACTAGGGAGCAGTACTTC
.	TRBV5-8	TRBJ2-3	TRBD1	CASSRGQGADTQYF	TGTGCCAGCAGCAGGGGACAGGGGGCAGATACGCAGTATTTT
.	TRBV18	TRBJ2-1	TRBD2	CASSSPGQEIRVAGGRPYNEQFF	TGTGCCAGCTCGTCACCGGGACAGGAAATTCGGGTAGCGGGAGGACGCCCCTACAATGAGCAGTTCTTC
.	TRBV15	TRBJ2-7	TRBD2	CATSREPSGAYEQYF	TGTGCCACCAGCAGAGAACCTAGCGGGGCCTACGAGCAGTACTTC
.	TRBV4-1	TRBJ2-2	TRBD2	CASSRATDLAGTGELFF	TGCGCCAGCAGCCGGGCTACAGACTTAGCGGGTACCGGGGAGCTGTTTTTT
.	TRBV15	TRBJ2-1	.	CATSRDRGSSNEQFF	TGTGCCACCAGCAGAGACAGGGGCTCGAGCAATGAGCAGTTCTTC
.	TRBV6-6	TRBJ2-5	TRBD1	CAARRDREEQYF	TGTGCCGCACGCCGGGACAGGGAGGAGCAGTACTTC
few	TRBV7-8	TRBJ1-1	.	CASSPQFGDTEAFF	TGTGCCAGCAGCCCACAATTCGGGGACACTGAAGCTTTCTTT
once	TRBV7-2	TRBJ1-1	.	CASSFPVGGVPEAFF	TGTGCCAGCAGCTTCCCGGTGGGGGGGGTACCTGAAGCTTTCTTT
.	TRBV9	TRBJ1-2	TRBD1	CASSALDRVGGYTF	TGTGCCAGCAGCGCCCTGGACAGGGTTGGTGGCTACACCTTC
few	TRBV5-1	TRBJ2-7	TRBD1	CASSTRTGGSDEQYF	TGCGCCAGCAGCACCCGAACAGGGGGCTCTGACGAGCAGTACTTC
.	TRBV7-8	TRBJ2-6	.	CALGGTGSSGANVLTF	TGTGCCCTAGGGGGTACGGGGAGCTCTGGGGCCAACGTCCTGACTTTC
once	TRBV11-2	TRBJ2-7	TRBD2	CASSFGGTYEQYF	TGTGCCAGCAGCTTCGGGGGGACCTACGAGCAGTACTTC
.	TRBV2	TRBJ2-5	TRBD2	CASKQGLAGAETQYF	TGTGCCAGCAAACAGGGACTAGCGGGGGCAGAGACCCAGTACTTC
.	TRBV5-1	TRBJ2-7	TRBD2	CASSLLAGEGYEQYF	TGCGCCAGCAGCTTGCTAGCGGGAGAGGGGTACGAGCAGTACTTC
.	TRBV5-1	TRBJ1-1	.	CASSLTGEAFF	TGCGCCAGCAGTCTTACAGGGGAAGCTTTCTTT
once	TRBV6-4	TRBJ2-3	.	CASSEGRRDTQYF	TGTGCCAGCAGTGAAGGGAGGAGAGATACGCAGTATTTT
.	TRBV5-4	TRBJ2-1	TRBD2	CASSSGLGGYNEQFF	TGTGCCAGCAGCTCGGGACTAGGCGGGTACAATGAGCAGTTCTTC
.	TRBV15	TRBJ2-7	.	CATRLEVASYEQYF	TGTGCCACCCGGTTAGAGGTAGCGAGCTACGAGCAGTACTTC
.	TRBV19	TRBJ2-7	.	CASSIQAGSYEQYF	TGTGCCAGTAGTATCCAGGCGGGCTCCTACGAGCAGTACTTC
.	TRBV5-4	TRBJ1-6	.	CAYGERRNPSPLHF	TGTGCTTATGGGGAGAGGAGGAACCCTTCACCCCTCCACTTT
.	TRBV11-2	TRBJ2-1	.	CASSLRDKVEQFF	TGTGCCAGCAGCTTAAGAGACAAGGTTGAGCAGTTCTTC
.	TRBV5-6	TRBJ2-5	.	CASRLDSQETQYF	TGTGCCAGCAGATTAGACAGCCAAGAGACCCAGTACTTC
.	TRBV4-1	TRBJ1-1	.	CASSQDPGNTEAFF	TGCGCCAGCAGCCAAGATCCAGGTAACACTGAAGCTTTCTTT
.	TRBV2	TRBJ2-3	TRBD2	CASRGGRSTDTQYF	TGTGCCAGCAGGGGCGGGAGGAGCACAGATACGCAGTATTTT
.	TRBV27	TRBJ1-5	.	CASSFGGEAQHF	TGTGCCAGCAGTTTCGGGGGGGAAGCCCAGCATTTT